The 14 T cell receptor beta chains below come from one sample, sequenced in a study of blood T cell repertoires in COVID-19. Produced via immunoSEQ multiplex PCR; TCRdb's table is partial and in-frame only. The sample carries 260,000 or so clones, roughly 80% recorded once. The sequenced sample consisted of peripheral blood. Receptor source: a woman in her 70s with acute or convalescent COVID-19.

The V call is TRBV9, the J call TRBJ2-2, with TRBD2 identical over 7 bases. This CDR3 has 15 residues. CDR1 and CDR2 (germline): SGDLS, YYNGEE. V lost 0 bases and J lost 7; bases outside the gene matches: 6. The CDR3 DNA sequence: TGTGCCAGCAGCGTAGCTACCGGGGGGATCGGGGAGCTGTTTTTT. Protein sequence: CASSVATGGIGELFF.

V and J are TRBV7-2 and TRBJ2-1; D may be TRBD1 (6 bases). In germline, CDR1 is SGHTA, CDR2 FQGNSA. Trimming took off 5 bases at V and 0 bases at J, with 14 bases between the two ends. The CDR3 is 16 amino acids. The CDR3 spells CASSARQASSYNEQFF. DNA for the CDR3: TGTGCCAGCAGCGCCCGACAGGCCAGCTCCTACAATGAGCAGTTCTTC.

This clone was picked up one time. As DNA, the CDR3 is TGTGCCAGCAGTGCCACTTGGAACACTGAAGCTTTCTTT. It encodes CASSATWNTEAFF. The rearrangement uses TRBV27 and TRBJ1-1; D not resolved. Trimming took 5 bases from V and 1 from J, leaving 8 bases between them. The CDR3 is made up of 13 amino acids. CDR1 MNHEY and CDR2 SMNVEV come from the germline V gene (reference sequence).

This clone turned up a few times. V and J are TRBV6-4 and TRBJ2-2; D possibly corresponds to TRBD1 (5 bases). The CDR3 length is 15 residues. Trimming left V 5 bases short and J 0 bases short, with 10 bases between. The germline CDR1 and CDR2 sequences are MRHNA and SNTAGT. CDR3: CASSKQTANTGELFF. CDR3 sequence (DNA): TGTGCCAGCAGTAAACAGACAGCGAACACCGGGGAGCTGTTTTTT.

J is TRBJ1-2 and V is TRBV20-1; maybe TRBD1 (6 bases). Germline loops: CDR1 DFQATT, CDR2 SNEGSKA (reference sequence). The CDR3 runs 11 residues. The V end was cut by 6 bases, the J end by 6 bases, with 11 bases between. The CDR3 sequence: CSALTGHGYTF. The CDR3, as DNA: TGCAGTGCACTGACAGGCCATGGCTACACCTTC.

This chain links TRBV6-5 with TRBJ1-5, with D unresolved. V lost 0 bases and J lost 2, with 5 bases in between. The CDR3 runs to 14 residues. Per the germline V gene, CDR1 is MNHEY and CDR2 is SVGAGI. In DNA, the CDR3 is TGTGCCAGCAGTTACTCGCAGGGCAATCAGCCCCAGCATTTT. Encoded protein: CASSYSQGNQPQHF.

This chain uses TRBV5-1 with TRBJ1-2; D remains unclear. The CDR3 consists of 16 residues. The V gene's germline CDR1 is SGHRS and CDR2 YFSETQ. With 2 bases removed from V and 6 bases from J, the gap between germline ends came to 20 bases. In nucleotides, the CDR3 is TGCGCCAGCAGCTTTCGGACCGACATCGGAGGGCATGGCTACACCTTC. Translation gives CASSFRTDIGGHGYTF.

CDR3 sequence: CASSARQGGEDTEAFF. The DNA for the CDR3 is TGTGCCAGCAGCGCTCGACAGGGTGGCGAGGACACTGAAGCTTTCTTT. This sequence joins TRBV7-9 and TRBJ1-1, with 7 bases identical to TRBD1. V shed 5 bases and J 3 bases; nucleotides not matched to a gene: 12. Germline loops: CDR1 SEHNR, CDR2 FQNEAQ (reference sequence). The CDR3 runs 16 residues.

This chain joins TRBV7-2 and TRBJ1-1; no definite D call. Germline values: CDR1 SGHTA, CDR2 FQGNSA. The V and J ends lost 5 bases and 4 bases respectively, with 11 bases between them. The CDR3 totals 13 residues. CDR3 sequence reads: CASSPRSGTEAFF. The DNA of the CDR3 is TGTGCCAGCAGCCCGAGGAGTGGCACTGAAGCTTTCTTT.

This clone was counted a few times. This chain uses TRBV7-2 with TRBJ1-2, with D perhaps matching TRBD1 (6 bases). Germline V gives CDR1 SGHTA, CDR2 FQGNSA. The CDR3 extends over 13 amino acids. The V end was cut by 4 bases, the J end by 3 bases, with 9 bases between. The CDR3 reads CASSSNRDYGYTF. The CDR3 DNA reads as TGTGCCAGCAGCTCCAACAGGGACTATGGCTACACCTTC.

The chain couples TRBV4-2 to TRBJ1-4; 9 bases map to TRBD1. The CDR3 consists of 15 residues. The germline V gene encodes CDR1 LGHNA and CDR2 YNFKEQ. Trimming at V came to 4 bases and at J to 5 bases, leaving 5 bases not matched to a gene. This CDR3 is CASSRDRGGNEKLFF. The CDR3 nucleotides read TGTGCCAGCAGCCGTGACAGGGGGGGAAATGAAAAACTGTTTTTT.

The chain combines TRBV6-5 with TRBJ1-1; D call uncertain. Germline V gene lookup returns CDR1 MNHEY and CDR2 SVGAGI. V lost 0 bases and J lost 4, with 9 bases in between. The CDR3 runs 14 residues. The CDR3 protein is CASSYSLSSTEAFF. The CDR3 DNA reads as TGTGCCAGCAGTTACTCGTTGTCGTCCACTGAAGCTTTCTTT.

This chain joins TRBV5-4 and TRBJ2-1; D is perhaps TRBD2 (7 bases). This CDR3 is built from 16 residues. The germline V gene has CDR1 SGHNT and CDR2 YYREEE (reference sequence). With 3 bases removed from V and 6 bases from J, the gap between germline ends came to 19 bases. CDR3 sequence reads: CASSSQGGTPGNEQFF. The DNA for the CDR3 is TGTGCCAGCAGCTCACAGGGAGGGACCCCGGGCAATGAGCAGTTCTTC.

There are many counts of this clone. Other DNA sequences within the sample encode an identical CDR3. The chain recombines TRBV4-2 with TRBJ1-5; tentatively, D is TRBD1 (5 bases). CDR1 and CDR2 (germline): LGHNA, YNFKEQ. Trimming took 0 bases from V and 4 from J, leaving 13 bases between them. The CDR3 covers 16 residues. CDR3 amino acids: CASSQDPQGGNQPQHF. The CDR3 DNA follows: TGTGCCAGCAGCCAAGATCCTCAGGGAGGGAATCAGCCCCAGCATTTT.